The subject of this entry is one TCR beta chain. Profiled with immunoSEQ multiplex PCR; TCRdb holds only in-frame clones, not every one. The sample has about 69,000 clones; more than 80% are singletons. This sample stems from a study of OX40 agonist ivuxolimab in advanced cancers. Across the whole study: The patients received agonistic anti-OX40 (CD134) antibody ivuxolimab. Every patient in dose escalation had hepatocellular carcinoma, melanoma, renal cell or head and neck cancer. The mean age was approximately 60 years, ranging from roughly 23 to 79, with 65% to 90% of participants male.

This receptor was taken from an adult with an advanced solid tumor such as melanoma, head and neck, liver or kidney cancer. Source: CD4+ or CD8+ T cells sorted from blood, taken in a trial of the OX40 agonist ivuxolimab.

The CDR3 region is CASSSRGNEQFF. In nucleotides, the CDR3 is TGTGCCAGCAGCTCCCGGGGGAATGAGCAGTTCTTC. The chain joins TRBV13 to TRBJ2-1; D possibly corresponds to TRBD2 (6 bases). V was trimmed by 4 bases and J by 7 bases, leaving 8 bases between them. Germline V lookup: CDR1 PRHDT, CDR2 FYEKMQ (reference sequence). The CDR3 has 12 amino acids.